This T cell receptor beta chain stems from a study of early T cells in non-severe SARS-CoV-2 infection. Turning to the study itself: Chains stayed unpaired after sequencing of bulk RNA from unsorted whole blood. Study-level findings and limits: The matching step, a VDJdb search, favored anti-spike CD8 responses and missed private and CD4 specificities.

TCRdb reanalysed the 5' RACE reads using MiXCR and keeps one entry per CDR3 protein. The sample carries about 83,000 distinct CDR3 sequences, about 10% recorded once. This clonotype was observed a few times. Antigen specificity is unknown. Germline V gene lookup returns CDR1 MNHEY and CDR2 SVGAGI. V shed 2 bases and J 5 bases; nucleotides not matched to a gene: 1. The CDR3 consists of 13 residues. The input for sequencing was whole blood, taken at baseline. This clonotype was obtained from an adult who was a healthcare worker with PCR-confirmed SARS-CoV-2 infection or an uninfected control (not recorded which). The chain joins TRBV6-5 to TRBJ2-5; 8 positions agree with TRBD2. Here the CDR3 reads CASSYKRGETQYF. CDR3 sequence (DNA): TGTGCCAGCAGTTACAAGCGGGGGGAGACCCAGTACTTC.